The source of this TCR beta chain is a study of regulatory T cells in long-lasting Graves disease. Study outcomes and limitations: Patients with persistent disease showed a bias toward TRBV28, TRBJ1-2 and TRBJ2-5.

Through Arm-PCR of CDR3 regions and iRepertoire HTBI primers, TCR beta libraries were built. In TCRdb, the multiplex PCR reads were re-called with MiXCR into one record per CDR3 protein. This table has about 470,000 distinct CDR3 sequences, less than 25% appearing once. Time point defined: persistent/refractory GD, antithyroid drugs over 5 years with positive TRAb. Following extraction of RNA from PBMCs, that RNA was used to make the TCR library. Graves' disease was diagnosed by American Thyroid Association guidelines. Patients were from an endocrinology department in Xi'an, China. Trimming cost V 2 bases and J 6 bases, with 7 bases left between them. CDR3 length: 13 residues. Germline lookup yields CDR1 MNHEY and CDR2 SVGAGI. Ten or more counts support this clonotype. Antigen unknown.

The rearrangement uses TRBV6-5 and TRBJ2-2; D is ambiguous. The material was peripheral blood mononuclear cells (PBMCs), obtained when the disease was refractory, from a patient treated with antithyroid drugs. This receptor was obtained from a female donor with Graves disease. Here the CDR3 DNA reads TGTGCCAGCAGTTACGGACGTCCCGGGGAGCTGTTTTTT. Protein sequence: CASSYGRPGELFF.